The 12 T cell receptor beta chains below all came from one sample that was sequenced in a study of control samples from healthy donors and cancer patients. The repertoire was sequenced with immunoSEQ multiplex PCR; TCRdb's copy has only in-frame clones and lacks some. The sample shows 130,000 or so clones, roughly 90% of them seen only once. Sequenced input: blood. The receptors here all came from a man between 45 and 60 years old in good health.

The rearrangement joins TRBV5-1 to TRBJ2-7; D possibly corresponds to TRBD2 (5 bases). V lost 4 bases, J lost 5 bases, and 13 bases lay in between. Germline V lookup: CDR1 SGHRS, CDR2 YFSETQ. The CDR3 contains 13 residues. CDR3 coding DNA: TGCGCCAGCAGCCCCGGGATCCGTGACGAGCAGTACTTC. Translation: CASSPGIRDEQYF.

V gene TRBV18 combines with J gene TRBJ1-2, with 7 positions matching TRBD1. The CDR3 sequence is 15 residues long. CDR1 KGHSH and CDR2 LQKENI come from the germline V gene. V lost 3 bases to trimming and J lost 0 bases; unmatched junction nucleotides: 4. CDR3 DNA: TGTGCCAGCTCACCCGTTGACAGGGCTAACTATGGCTACACCTTC. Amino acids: CASSPVDRANYGYTF.

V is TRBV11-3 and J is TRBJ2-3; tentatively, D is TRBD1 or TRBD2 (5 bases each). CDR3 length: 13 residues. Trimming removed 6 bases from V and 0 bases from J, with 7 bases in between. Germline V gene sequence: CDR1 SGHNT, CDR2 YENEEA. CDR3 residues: CASRRDSTDTQYF. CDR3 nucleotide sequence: TGTGCCAGCAGGAGGGACAGCACAGATACGCAGTATTTT. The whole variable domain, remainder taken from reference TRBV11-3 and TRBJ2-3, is EAGVVQSPRYKIIEKKQPVAFWCNPISGHNTLYWYLQNLGQGPELLIRYENEEAVDDSQLPKDRFSAERLKGVDSTLKIQPAELGDSAVYLCASRRDSTDTQYFGPGTRLTVL.

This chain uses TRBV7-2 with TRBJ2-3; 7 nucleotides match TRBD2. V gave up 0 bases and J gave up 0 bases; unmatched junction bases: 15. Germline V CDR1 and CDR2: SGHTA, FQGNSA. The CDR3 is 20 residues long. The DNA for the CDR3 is TGTGCCAGCAGCTTAGCGCCCAGCGGCGGGGGAACCACTAGCACAGATACGCAGTATTTT. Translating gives CASSLAPSGGGTTSTDTQYF.

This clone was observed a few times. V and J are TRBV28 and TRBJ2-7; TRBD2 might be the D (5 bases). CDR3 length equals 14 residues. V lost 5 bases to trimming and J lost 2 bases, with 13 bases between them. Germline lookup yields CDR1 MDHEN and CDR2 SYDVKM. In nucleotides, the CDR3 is TGTGCCAGCAGTAGATATGACGGGACCTACGAGCAGTACTTC. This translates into CASSRYDGTYEQYF.

CDR3 bases: TGCGCCAGCAGCTTGCCTAGCGGAGATACGCAGTATTTT. Translation: CASSLPSGDTQYF. The chain has TRBV5-1 and TRBJ2-3, with TRBD2 identical over 7 bases. CDR1 is SGHRS, CDR2 YFSETQ, per germline. V lost 1 base, J lost 5 bases, and 1 base stayed unmatched. The CDR3 covers 13 residues.

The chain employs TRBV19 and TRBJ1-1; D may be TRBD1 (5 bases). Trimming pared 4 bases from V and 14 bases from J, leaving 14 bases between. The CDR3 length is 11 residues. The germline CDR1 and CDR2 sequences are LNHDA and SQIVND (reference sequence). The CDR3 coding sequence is TGTGCCAGTAGTAGTTCCGGACAATGCTTCTTT. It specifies CASSSSGQCFF.

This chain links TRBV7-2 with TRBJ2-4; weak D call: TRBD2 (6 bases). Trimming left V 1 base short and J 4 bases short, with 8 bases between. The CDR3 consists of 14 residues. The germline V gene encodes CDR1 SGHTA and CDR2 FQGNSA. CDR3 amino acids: CASSLGTTKNIQYF. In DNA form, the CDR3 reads TGTGCCAGCAGCTTAGGGACTACAAAAAACATTCAGTACTTC. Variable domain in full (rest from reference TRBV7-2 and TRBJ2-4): GAGVSQSPSNKVTEKGKDVELRCDPISGHTALYWYRQSLGQGLEFLIYFQGNSAPDKSGLPSDRFSAERTGGSVSTLTIQRTQQEDSAVYLCASSLGTTKNIQYFGAGTRLSVL.

The CDR3: CASSAAFTGELFF. In DNA form, the CDR3 reads TGTGCCAGCAGTGCTGCCTTCACCGGGGAGCTGTTTTTT. The chain uses TRBV2 and TRBJ2-2; D is ambiguous. Between the trimmed V and J ends, which lost 4 bases and 4 bases, there was a span of 7 bases. There are 13 residues in the CDR3. The germline CDR1 and CDR2 sequences are SNHLY and FYNNEI.

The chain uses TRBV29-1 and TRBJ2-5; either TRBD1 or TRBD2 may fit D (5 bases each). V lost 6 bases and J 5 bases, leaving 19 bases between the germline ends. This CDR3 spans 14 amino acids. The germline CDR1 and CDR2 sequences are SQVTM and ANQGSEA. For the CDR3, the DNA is TGCAGCGTCGTCCAAGACCGGGGCGGCGAGACCCAGTACTTC. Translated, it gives CSVVQDRGGETQYF. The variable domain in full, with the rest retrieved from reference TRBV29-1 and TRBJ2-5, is SAVISQKPSRDICQRGTSLTIQCQVDSQVTMMFWYRQQPGQSLTLIATANQGSEATYESGFVIDKFPISRPNLTFSTLTVSNMSPEDSSIYLCSVVQDRGGETQYFGPGTRLLVL.

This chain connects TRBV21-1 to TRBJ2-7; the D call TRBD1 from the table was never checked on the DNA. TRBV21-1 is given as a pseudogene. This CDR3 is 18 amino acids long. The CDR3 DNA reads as TGTGCCAGCAGCAAAGTGGGAGCAGGGGGGCAGAGCTCCTACGAGCAGTACTTC. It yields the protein CASSKVGAGGQSSYEQYF.

Here the CDR3 DNA reads TGTGCCACCAGTGTAGGGGGTTCGGCTAGCAGCCATGAGCAGTTCTTC. Amino acids: CATSVGGSASSHEQFF. The chain links TRBV24-1 to TRBJ2-1; tentative D call: TRBD1 (6 bases). The germline gives CDR1 KGHDR, CDR2 SFDVKD. CDR3 length equals 16 residues. The V and J ends lost 5 bases and 8 bases respectively, with 21 bases between them.